This T cell receptor (beta chain) originates from a study of blood T cell repertoires in COVID-19. Across the study: Collection of acute and convalescent COVID-19 samples took place in the United States, Italy and Spain. From T cells, B-cell-depleted T cells, or PBMCs came the material, which was cDNA or gDNA.

This CDR3 has 15 amino acids. After removal of 2 bases from V and 6 bases from J, the junction contained 5 bases not matched to a gene. Germline V gene data show CDR1 as SGHNT and CDR2 as YYREEE (reference sequence). Original analysis: Reference gene primer amplification gave estimated nucleated cell counts. The table came from immunoSEQ multiplex PCR; TCRdb's copy has only in-frame clones and leaves some out. V and J calls and clone size are those listed in that table; D and trimming were worked out from the DNA. Of 90,000 to 100,000 clones listed, about 85% are singletons. Sequencing was done on a sample of peripheral blood. This sequence joins TRBV5-4 and TRBJ2-1; TRBD2 agrees at 10 bases. This clonotype was sampled from a man in his 60s with acute or convalescent COVID-19. CDR3 sequence reads: CASSLSGGASNEQFF. In nucleotides, the CDR3 is TGTGCCAGCAGCTTAAGCGGGGGGGCTAGCAATGAGCAGTTCTTC.